Listed below are T cell receptor beta chains from one sample, sequenced in a study of tumor-infiltrating lymphocytes in oesophageal squamous cell carcinoma. Each CDR3 protein gets one entry after TCRdb re-called the PCR reads with MiXCR. This sample yields approximately 9,600 distinct CDR3 sequences, of which about 61% are seen a single time; roughly 35% belongs to the top ten. The sequenced sample consisted of esophageal tumor tissue. The receptor source for this set is a male donor with esophageal squamous cell carcinoma. Both conserved end residues are part of each CDR3. Each record gives: clone size, V gene, D gene, J gene, CDR3 DNA, CDR3 protein. A D gene is named only where the DNA matches it firmly. Not all rows give a size; the values are once, few, many and, for expanded clones, a class.

>-|TRBV5-6|TRBD2|TRBJ2-1
TGTGCCAGCAGCCCTCGGACTAGCGGGAGTGTTCTTAGTAAGAGGCAGTTCTTC
CASSPRTSGSVLSKRQFF
>-|TRBV7-2|-|TRBJ2-7
TGTGCCAGCAGCTTAAAACGCTTCAGCTCCTACGAGAAGTACTTC
CASSLKRFSSYEKYF
>-|TRBV7-9|-|TRBJ2-1
TGTGCCAGCAGCTTAGGTATCGCGTTGGGCTACAGTGAGCAGTTCTTC
CASSLGIALGYSEQFF
>-|TRBV24-1|TRBD1|TRBJ1-2
TGTGCCACCAGTCCCCGGACAGGGCAAGGCTACACCTTC
CATSPRTGQGYTF
>medium-sized|TRBV11-3|-|TRBJ1-1
TGTGCCAGCAGCTTAAGCAGGACTGAAGCTTTCTTT
CASSLSRTEAFF
>-|TRBV6-1|-|TRBJ2-7
TGTGCCAGCAGTTATTATCACCGGACAGACGAGCAGTACTTC
CASSYYHRTDEQYF
>-|TRBV6-6|TRBD2|TRBJ2-7
TGTGCCACCCGACTAGCGGTCCAATACGAGCAGTACTTC
CATRLAVQYEQYF
>-|TRBV5-5|-|TRBJ2-5
TGTGCCAGCAGCTTGGGGCCTGCGGCCTACAATGAGCAGTACTTC
CASSLGPAAYNEQYF
>-|TRBV7-2|TRBD2|TRBJ2-1
TGTGCCAGCAGCTCTAATAGCGGGAGGATCAATGAGCAGTTCTTC
CASSSNSGRINEQFF
>-|TRBV7-9|TRBD1|TRBJ1-1
TGTGCCAGCAGCTCCCCCCCGGGACAGGGACCGATGAACACTGAAGCTTTCTTT
CASSSPPGQGPMNTEAFF
>-|TRBV7-9|TRBD2|TRBJ2-1
TGTGCCAGCAACCCCGCCTCTAGCGGAACCTACAATGAGCAGTTCTTC
CASNPASSGTYNEQFF
>-|TRBV5-1|-|TRBJ2-2
TGCGCCAGCAGCTTAAGCGGATCCACCGGGGAGCTGTTTTTT
CASSLSGSTGELFF
>few|TRBV7-2|TRBD1|TRBJ1-5
TGTGCCAGCAGCTTGTTCGTGACAGGGCATCAGCCCCAGCATTTT
CASSLFVTGHQPQHF
>many|TRBV6-1|-|TRBJ2-5
TGTGCCAGCAGTGGAAGGGCGGTCCAAGAGACCCAGTACTTC
CASSGRAVQETQYF
>few|TRBV7-8|-|TRBJ2-5
TGTGCCAGCAGCTTAGGGGCAGGGGGGAGATATGGAGAGACCCAGTACTTC
CASSLGAGGRYGETQYF
>-|TRBV7-2|-|TRBJ1-5
TGTGCCAGCAGCTTAGTGGGGGGTAGCGGCAATCAGCCCCAGCATTTT
CASSLVGGSGNQPQHF
>few|TRBV7-3|-|TRBJ2-1
TGTGCCAGCAGCTTCTCCGGGGCCTACAATGAGCAGTTCTTC
CASSFSGAYNEQFF
>-|TRBV7-2|-|TRBJ2-7
TGTGCCAGCAGCTTCGACAGGCTATCCTACGAGCAGTACTTC
CASSFDRLSYEQYF
>few|TRBV30|TRBD2|TRBJ2-3
TGTGCCTGGAGTCCGGGACTAGCGGACACAGATACGCAGTATTTT
CAWSPGLADTDTQYF
>-|TRBV27|TRBD2|TRBJ2-4
TGTGCCACCACCCGTTGGGGGGTAGCGGGAGGTACTGGGCGGGAGCAGTACTTC
CATTRWGVAGGTGREQYF
>once|TRBV7-3|TRBD2|TRBJ2-5
TGTGCCAGCAGCAATAGCGGGGGGGCTACTTACAATGAGCAGTACTTC
CASSNSGGATYNEQYF
>-|TRBV11-2|TRBD2|TRBJ2-3
TGTGCCAGCAGCTACCTAGCGGGGGGACCCTTAGCGCAGTATTTT
CASSYLAGGPLAQYF
>many|TRBV7-2|-|TRBJ1-1
TGTGCCAGCAGCTGGCAGGGGTACACTGAAGCTTTCTTT
CASSWQGYTEAFF
>-|TRBV12-3/TRBV12-4|-|TRBJ2-1
TGTGCCAGCAGTTTGGTCGGGGCCTTAGCGGAGCAGTTCTTC
CASSLVGALAEQFF
>-|TRBV27|-|TRBJ2-3
TGTGCCAGCAGTACCTCTAAGACAGATACGCAGTATTTT
CASSTSKTDTQYF
>-|TRBV7-8|TRBD2|TRBJ2-5
TGTGCCAGCAGCTTAGACGGGGGGGCCGGCGAGACCCAGTACTTC
CASSLDGGAGETQYF
>-|TRBV7-2|-|TRBJ2-2
TGTGCCAGCAGCTCACAGGTCACCGGGGAGCTGTTTTTT
CASSSQVTGELFF
>-|TRBV7-2|-|TRBJ2-1
TGTGCCAGCAGCCCGTTACGACTCGCCCAGTTCTTC
CASSPLRLAQFF
>medium-sized|TRBV6-1|TRBD2|TRBJ2-7
TGTGCCAGCGCCCCACTAGCGGGGGCTTCCTACGAGCAGTACTTC
CASAPLAGASYEQYF
>-|TRBV7-3|-|TRBJ2-7
TGTGCCAGCAGCCTCCTTGGGTTAACTAGCACAGATACGCAGTACTTC
CASSLLGLTSTDTQYF
>few|TRBV7-6|-|TRBJ2-7
TGTGCCAGCAGCTTAGCGGGAGTGAACACCGGGGAGCTGTACTTC
CASSLAGVNTGELYF
>-|TRBV5-6|-|TRBJ2-5
TGTGCCAGCAGCTTGAGTCAGCAAGAGACCCAGTACTTC
CASSLSQQETQYF
>-|TRBV27|TRBD1|TRBJ2-7
TGTGCCAGCGGACTCCGGGACAGGATTGTCTACGAGCAGTACTTC
CASGLRDRIVYEQYF
>many|TRBV7-8|TRBD1|TRBJ2-1
TGTGCCAGCAGCCAAAGGGACAGCTCCTACAATGAGCAGTTCTTC
CASSQRDSSYNEQFF
>once|TRBV28|TRBD2|TRBJ2-3
TGTGCCAGCAGTTCACTGGGACTAGCGGGAGGGTTAGATACGCAGTATTTT
CASSSLGLAGGLDTQYF
>-|TRBV7-3|TRBD1|TRBJ2-1
TGTGCCAGCAGCTTTACCGGACAGGGTATAGGTGAGCAGTTCTTC
CASSFTGQGIGEQFF
>-|TRBV24-1|-|TRBJ2-1
TGTGCCACCAGTGTCGGGGCCTCCTACAATGAGCAGTTCTTC
CATSVGASYNEQFF
>-|TRBV7-2|-|TRBJ2-3
TGTGCCAGCAGCTTATCCCTAGGGAGGCCAGATACGCAGTATTTT
CASSLSLGRPDTQYF
>few|TRBV7-2|TRBD2|TRBJ2-5
TGTGCCAGCAGCCAGGGACTAGCGGGAACAGTCGGGAAGACCCAGTACTTC
CASSQGLAGTVGKTQYF